The table lists the clone carrying this TCR beta chain with many counts. V lost 0 bases to trimming and J lost 4 bases, with 10 bases between them. The germline V gene encodes CDR1 LGHNA and CDR2 YSLEER. The CDR3 is 14 amino acids. The data are from a study of T cells after posttransplantation cyclophosphamide. A marrow graft followed busulfan-fludarabine conditioning, with cyclophosphamide on days +3 and +4. The method was immunoSEQ multiplex PCR; TCRdb's version includes in-frame clones alone and lacks a portion of them. The specimen has roughly 16,000 clones, none found just once. The chain carries TRBV4-3 and TRBJ2-7, with a tentative D call TRBD1 (5 bases). The receptor comes from a female patient aged 25-39 years who received an allogeneic stem cell transplant from a related donor, was CMV-positive, and had no GVHD. Some T cells may have come from the graft donor. This specimen was PBMCs, taken after allogeneic stem cell transplant with posttransplant cyclophosphamide. CDR3 coding DNA: TGCGCCAGCAGCCAAGATGGCAGGGTATACGAGCAGTACTTC. Its translation: CASSQDGRVYEQYF.